This T cell receptor (beta chain) emerged from a study of blood T cell repertoires in COVID-19. Generated by immunoSEQ multiplex PCR, the TCRdb table keeps only in-frame clones and is missing some. The table has about 280,000 clones, roughly 89% seen once. The V and J ends lost 1 base and 5 bases respectively, with 14 bases between them. The length of the CDR3 is 15 residues. Looked up from germline, CDR1 is SGHVS and CDR2 is FNYEAQ. This clonotype was sampled from a woman aged 40 to 50 who had recovered from COVID-19. This sequence joins TRBV7-6 and TRBJ1-1; D perhaps matches TRBD1 (6 bases). Material for sequencing was PBMCs or T cells enriched from blood (not recorded which). The CDR3 bases are TGTGCCAGCAGCTTAGAACCCAGGGGACAAACTGAAGCTTTCTTT. Its protein is CASSLEPRGQTEAFF.